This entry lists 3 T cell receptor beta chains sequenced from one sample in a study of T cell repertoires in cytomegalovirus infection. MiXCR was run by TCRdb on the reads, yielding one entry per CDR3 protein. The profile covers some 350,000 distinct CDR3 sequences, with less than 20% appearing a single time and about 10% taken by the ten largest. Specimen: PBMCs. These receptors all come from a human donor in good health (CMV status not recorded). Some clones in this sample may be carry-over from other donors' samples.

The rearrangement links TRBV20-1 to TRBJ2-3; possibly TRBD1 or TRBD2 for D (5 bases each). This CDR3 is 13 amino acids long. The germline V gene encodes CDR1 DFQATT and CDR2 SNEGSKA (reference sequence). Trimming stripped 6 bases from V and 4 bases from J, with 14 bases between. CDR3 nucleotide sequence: TGCAGTGCACCCCCCATGGGGGCAGATACGCAGTATTTT. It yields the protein CSAPPMGADTQYF.

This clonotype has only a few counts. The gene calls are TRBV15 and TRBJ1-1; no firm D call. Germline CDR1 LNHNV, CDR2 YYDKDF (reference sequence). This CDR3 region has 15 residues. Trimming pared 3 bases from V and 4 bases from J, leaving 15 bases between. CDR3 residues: CATSSLQTRATEAFF. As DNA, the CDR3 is TGTGCCACCAGCAGTTTACAGACTCGGGCCACTGAAGCTTTCTTT.

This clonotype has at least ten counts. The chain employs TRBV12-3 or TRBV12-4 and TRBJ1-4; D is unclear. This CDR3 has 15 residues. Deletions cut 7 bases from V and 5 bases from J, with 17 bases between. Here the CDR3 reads CASNYLGLTNEKLFF. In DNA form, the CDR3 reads TGTGCCAGCAACTACCTGGGGTTGACGAATGAAAAACTGTTTTTT.